The rows below give T cell receptor beta chains drawn from one sample of a study of T cell changes during pregnancy in multiple sclerosis. Generated by immunoSEQ multiplex PCR, the TCRdb table keeps only in-frame clones and is missing some. Here the sample spans about 39,000 clones, roughly 90% being singletons. Sequencing used CD8+ T cells from peripheral blood mononuclear cells, obtained before pregnancy. The receptors originated from a female donor with multiple sclerosis, enrolled in a pregnancy study. Both conserved end residues are part of each CDR3. Fields, in order: V gene, J gene, clone size, D gene, CDR3 protein, CDR3 DNA. D genes are given only for firm matches. Expanded clones get a size class; other rows say once, few or many, or leave the size out.

>TRBV2|TRBJ1-2|once|TRBD1
CATLEGAGGYTF
TGTGCCACCCTCGAGGGGGCTGGGGGCTACACCTTC
>TRBV15|TRBJ2-7|NA|TRBD1
CATSSDRGGYEQYF
TGTGCCACCAGCAGTGACAGGGGGGGGTACGAGCAGTACTTC
>TRBV6-1|TRBJ2-7|NA|TRBD1
CASSEATGTGDEQYF
TGTGCCAGCAGTGAAGCAACCGGGACAGGGGACGAGCAGTACTTC
>TRBV7-9|TRBJ2-5|NA|NA
CASSRNGDGTQYF
TGTGCCAGCAGCCGTAACGGAGACGGGACCCAGTACTTC
>TRBV10-3|TRBJ1-5|NA|NA
CAISDPAVGEGGPQHF
TGTGCCATCAGTGATCCCGCGGTGGGAGAGGGCGGGCCCCAGCATTTT
>TRBV10-1|TRBJ2-7|NA|TRBD2
CASSASGRPYEQYF
TGCGCCAGCAGTGCTAGCGGGAGACCCTACGAGCAGTACTTC
>TRBV5-1|TRBJ2-7|NA|TRBD1
CASSTGQGRTYEQYF
TGCGCCAGCAGCACGGGACAGGGGAGAACCTACGAGCAGTACTTC
>TRBV7-2|TRBJ2-2|NA|TRBD2
CAKLNGIGTSGGIILFF
TGTGCCAAACTAAATGGGATAGGGACTAGCGGGGGGATAATTCTGTTTTTT
>TRBV27|TRBJ2-3|few|NA
CASSRLRETDTQYF
TGTGCCAGCAGTAGGTTAAGGGAGACAGATACGCAGTATTTT
>TRBV1|TRBJ2-3|NA|NA
CTSSQGKLFHHGQGHTDTQYF
TGCACCAGCAGCCAAGGTAAATTATTCCACCACGGGCAGGGGCACACAGATACGCAGTATTTT
>TRBV7-2|TRBJ1-5|NA|NA
CASSQNSNQPQHF
TGTGCCAGCAGCCAAAATAGCAATCAGCCCCAGCATTTT
>TRBV6-1|TRBJ2-7|NA|TRBD2
CASVRGRGYEQYF
TGTGCCAGCGTCCGAGGGAGGGGCTACGAGCAGTACTTC
>TRBV27|TRBJ2-1|NA|NA
CASSLGAGISYNEQFF
TGTGCCAGCAGTTTAGGGGCGGGAATCTCCTACAATGAGCAGTTCTTC
>TRBV6-4|TRBJ2-3|NA|NA
CASSDGVGVTDTQYF
TGTGCCAGCAGTGACGGGGTGGGAGTGACAGATACGCAGTATTTT
>TRBV7-7|TRBJ1-5|NA|TRBD1
CASSLGGQDGSQPQHF
TGTGCCAGCAGCTTAGGCGGACAGGACGGCTCTCAGCCCCAGCATTTT
>TRBV27|TRBJ2-1|NA|NA
CASSPLAQRRTYNEQFF
TGTGCCAGCAGTCCCCTGGCCCAGCGGAGAACGTACAATGAGCAGTTCTTC
>TRBV30|TRBJ1-2|NA|TRBD1
CAGGTGGVNYGYTF
TGTGCCGGCGGGACAGGGGGTGTGAACTATGGCTACACCTTC
>TRBV7-9|TRBJ1-2|NA|NA
CASSLEAGRGYTF
TGTGCCAGCAGCTTAGAGGCAGGCCGAGGCTACACCTTC
>TRBV10-1|TRBJ1-2|NA|NA
CASSFGAANYGYTF
TGCGCCAGCAGTTTTGGGGCAGCTAACTATGGCTACACCTTC
>TRBV2|TRBJ1-2|NA|NA
CASTLTVGDWGYTF
TGTGCCAGCACCCTGACAGTGGGGGACTGGGGCTACACCTTC
>TRBV19|TRBJ1-1|few|NA
CASSSPGTTEAFF
TGTGCCAGTAGTTCCCCAGGTACCACTGAAGCTTTCTTT
>TRBV28|TRBJ2-1|once|TRBD2
CASSPQGGSNYNEQFF
TGTGCCAGCAGCCCCCAAGGCGGGAGCAACTACAATGAGCAGTTCTTC
>TRBV18|TRBJ2-3|NA|TRBD1
CASSFEPTGMADTQYF
TGTGCCAGCTCATTTGAACCGACAGGGATGGCAGATACGCAGTATTTT
>TRBV14|TRBJ1-2|NA|TRBD1
CASGDRANYGYTF
TGTGCCAGTGGGGACAGAGCTAACTATGGCTACACCTTC
>TRBV6-5|TRBJ1-2|NA|NA
CASSLGSSLYGYTF
TGTGCCAGCAGCCTAGGGAGCAGTTTATATGGCTACACCTTC
>TRBV5-1|TRBJ2-7|NA|TRBD2
CASSPRTSGISYEQYF
TGCGCCAGCAGCCCCCGGACTAGCGGGATCTCCTACGAGCAGTACTTC
>TRBV5-4|TRBJ2-1|NA|NA
CASSLEGALNDNEQFF
TGTGCCAGCAGCTTGGAAGGGGCCTTGAACGACAATGAGCAGTTCTTC
>TRBV7-2|TRBJ1-2|NA|TRBD1
CASSLTGQALTYGYTF
TGTGCCAGCAGCTTAACGGGACAGGCCTTAACGTATGGCTACACCTTC
>TRBV7-8|TRBJ2-3|NA|NA
CASSQATDTQYF
TGTGCCAGCAGCCAAGCGACAGATACGCAGTATTTT
>TRBV2|TRBJ1-6|NA|NA
CASSDRGSSYNSPLHF
TGTGCCAGCAGTGACAGGGGAAGCTCCTATAATTCACCCCTCCACTTT
>TRBV5-1|TRBJ1-1|NA|NA
CASSLTGNTEAFF
TGCGCCAGCAGCCTCACGGGGAACACTGAAGCTTTCTTT
>TRBV7-9|TRBJ1-1|NA|NA
CASSGGTEAFF
TGTGCCAGCAGCGGGGGGACTGAAGCTTTCTTT
>TRBV15|TRBJ2-1|NA|TRBD1
CATSLDRGTTTEQFF
TGTGCCACCAGCTTGGACAGGGGCACTACGACTGAGCAGTTCTTC
>TRBV27|TRBJ1-2|NA|NA
CASSLSSNSLAYGYTF
TGTGCCAGCAGTTTATCGAGTAACAGTTTGGCCTATGGCTACACCTTC
>TRBV9|TRBJ2-7|NA|NA
CASSVDKERAYEQYF
TGTGCCAGCAGCGTCGACAAGGAGCGGGCCTACGAGCAGTACTTC